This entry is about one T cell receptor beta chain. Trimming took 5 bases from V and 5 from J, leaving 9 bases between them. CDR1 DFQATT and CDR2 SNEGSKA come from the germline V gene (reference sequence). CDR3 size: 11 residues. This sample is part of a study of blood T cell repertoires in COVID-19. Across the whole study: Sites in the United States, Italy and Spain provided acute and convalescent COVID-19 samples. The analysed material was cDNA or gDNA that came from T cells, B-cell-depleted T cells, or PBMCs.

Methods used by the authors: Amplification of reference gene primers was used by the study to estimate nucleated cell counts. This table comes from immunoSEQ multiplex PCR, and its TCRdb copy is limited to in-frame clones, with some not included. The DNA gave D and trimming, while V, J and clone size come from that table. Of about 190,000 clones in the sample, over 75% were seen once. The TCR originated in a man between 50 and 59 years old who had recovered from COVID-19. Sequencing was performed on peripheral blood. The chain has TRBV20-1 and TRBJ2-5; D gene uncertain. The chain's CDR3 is CSARVLETQYF. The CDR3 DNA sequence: TGCAGTGCTCGGGTCCTTGAGACCCAGTACTTC.